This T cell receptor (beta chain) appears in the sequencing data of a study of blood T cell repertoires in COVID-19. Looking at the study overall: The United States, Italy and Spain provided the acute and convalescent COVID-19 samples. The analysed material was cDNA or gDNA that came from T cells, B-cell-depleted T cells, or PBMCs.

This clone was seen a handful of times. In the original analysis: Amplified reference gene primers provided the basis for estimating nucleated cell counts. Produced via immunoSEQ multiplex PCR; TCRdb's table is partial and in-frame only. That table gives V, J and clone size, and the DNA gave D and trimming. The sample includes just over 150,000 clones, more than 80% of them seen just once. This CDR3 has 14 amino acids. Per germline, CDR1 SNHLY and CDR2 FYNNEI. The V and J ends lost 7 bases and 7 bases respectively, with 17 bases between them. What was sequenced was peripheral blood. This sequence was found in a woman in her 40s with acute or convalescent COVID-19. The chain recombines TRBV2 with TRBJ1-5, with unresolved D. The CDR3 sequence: CASTMTGAGQPQHF. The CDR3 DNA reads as TGTGCCAGCACCATGACGGGAGCGGGGCAGCCCCAGCATTTT.